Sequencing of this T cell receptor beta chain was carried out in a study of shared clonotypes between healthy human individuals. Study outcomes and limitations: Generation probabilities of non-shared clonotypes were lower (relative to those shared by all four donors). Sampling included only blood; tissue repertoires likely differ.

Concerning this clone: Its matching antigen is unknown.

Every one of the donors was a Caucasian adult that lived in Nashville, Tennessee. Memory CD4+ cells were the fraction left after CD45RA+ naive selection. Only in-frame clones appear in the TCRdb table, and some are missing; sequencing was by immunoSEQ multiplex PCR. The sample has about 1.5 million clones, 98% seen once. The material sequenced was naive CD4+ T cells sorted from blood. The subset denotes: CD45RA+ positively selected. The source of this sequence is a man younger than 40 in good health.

CDR3 protein: CASSERADRWTEAFF. CDR3 sequence (DNA): TGTGCCAGCAGTGAAAGGGCTGACAGGTGGACTGAAGCTTTCTTT. V is TRBV6-1 and J is TRBJ1-1, with D possibly TRBD1 on 6 matching bases. V was cut by 2 bases and J by 5 bases, with 15 bases left in between. The CDR3 is 15 amino acids. Germline V gene data show CDR1 as MNHNS and CDR2 as SASEGT.